This paragraph reports one TCR beta chain. What it binds is unknown. The data stem from a study of regulatory T cells in long-lasting Graves disease. On the study more broadly: Positive TSH receptor antibodies alongside over 5 years of antithyroid drugs were what marked Graves' disease as persistent.

Findings and caveats of the study: Among persistent patients, a larger number of public clonotypes were shared (around 3,000) than among newly diagnosed patients (about 950).

Building the TCR beta libraries relied on iRepertoire HTBI primers, and CDR3 regions underwent Arm-PCR. TCRdb used MiXCR to reprocess the multiplex PCR reads, holding one entry per CDR3 protein. The sample lists about 420,000 distinct CDR3 sequences, 20% to 25% occurring once. The CDR3 loop spans 14 amino acids. J was trimmed by 2 bases and V by 10 bases; bases with no gene match: 9. Germline assignment: CDR1 ENHRY and CDR2 SYGVKD. Time point noted: persistent/refractory GD, antithyroid drugs over 5 years with positive TRAb. The TCR library was prepared using RNA isolated from PBMCs. It was American Thyroid Association guidelines that determined Graves' disease diagnosis.

The starting material was peripheral blood mononuclear cells (PBMCs), obtained when the disease was refractory, from a patient treated with antithyroid drugs. This clonotype originated in a female donor with Graves disease. The chain is built from TRBV10-3 and TRBJ2-7; 9 bases fit TRBD2. CDR3 in amino acids: CATRAAGGPYEQYF. The CDR3 coding sequence is TGTGCCACCCGAGCAGCGGGAGGCCCCTACGAGCAGTACTTC.